This T cell receptor beta chain is from a study of PD-L1 blockade in urothelial cancer. Germline V lookup: CDR1 SGHRS, CDR2 YFSETQ. Trimming took 4 bases from V and 4 from J; bases not matched to a gene: 14. The CDR3 consists of 17 residues. Profiling relied on immunoSEQ multiplex PCR, and the TCRdb table lists in-frame clones only, not all of them. The data hold tens of thousands of clones, with 90% observed a single time. Sequencing was performed on PBMCs, taken around atezolizumab (anti-PD-L1) treatment. The chain links TRBV5-1 to TRBJ1-2, with 9 bases lining up with TRBD1. The TCR comes from a woman aged 60-75 years with urothelial cancer. CDR3 in amino acids: CASSPNVPSQGAYGYTF. The CDR3 nucleotides are TGCGCCAGCAGCCCCAACGTTCCGTCACAGGGGGCCTATGGCTACACCTTC. Using reference TRBV5-1 and TRBJ1-2 for the parts outside the CDR3, the full variable domain is KAGVTQTPRYLIKTRGQQVTLSCSPISGHRSVSWYQQTPGQGLQFLFEYFSETQRNKGNFPGRFSGRQFSNSRSEMNVSTLELGDSALYLCASSPNVPSQGAYGYTFGSGTRLTVV.